A single sample gave rise to the 20 T cell receptor beta chains below, sequenced in a study of T cell responses to AZD1222 COVID-19 vaccine. Produced via immunoSEQ multiplex PCR; TCRdb's table is partial and in-frame only. The table shows roughly 150,000 clones, with 87% occurring only once. The material was peripheral blood, obtained 28 days after the second AZD1222 dose. These receptors were taken from an adult who received the AZD1222 COVID-19 vaccine.

The chain combines TRBV7-3 with TRBJ2-5, with 11 positions matching TRBD1. The V gene's germline CDR1 is SGHTA and CDR2 FQGTGA. This CDR3 is 15 amino acids long. Trimming took 5 bases from V and 4 from J; bases not matched to a gene: 6. The CDR3 DNA reads TGTGCCAGCAGCCAGGGGACAGGGGGACGAGAGACCCAGTACTTC. Its translation: CASSQGTGGRETQYF.

The CDR3, as DNA: TGTGCCAGCAGGGCGGATTCTAGCGGGAGGTATAATGAGCAGTTCTTC. It codes for CASRADSSGRYNEQFF. The chain employs TRBV7-2 and TRBJ2-1, with 11 positions matching TRBD2. Germline V gives CDR1 SGHTA, CDR2 FQGNSA. The CDR3 covers 16 residues. The ends lost 6 bases at V and 7 bases at J; junction bases unmatched: 11. Full variable domain (rest looked up from reference TRBV7-2 and TRBJ2-1): GAGVSQSPSNKVTEKGKDVELRCDPISGHTALYWYRQSLGQGLEFLIYFQGNSAPDKSGLPSDRFSAERTGGSVSTLTIQRTQQEDSAVYLCASRADSSGRYNEQFFGPGTRLTVL.

The J gene is TRBJ1-3, the V gene TRBV2; D remains unclear. V dropped 5 bases and J dropped 5 bases, with 16 bases sitting between them. This CDR3 contains 15 residues. Germline loops: CDR1 SNHLY, CDR2 FYNNEI. CDR3 region: CASSYTSTDRNTIYF. Here the CDR3 DNA reads TGTGCCAGCAGTTACACCTCGACGGATAGAAACACCATATATTTT.

The CDR3 spells CASSYSAPGGNQPQHF. The CDR3 DNA follows: TGTGCCAGCAGTTACTCCGCACCAGGTGGCAATCAGCCCCAGCATTTT. The V gene is TRBV6-2 or TRBV6-3, the J gene TRBJ1-5; no clear D. This CDR3 comprises 16 residues. Trimming left V 0 bases short and J 2 bases short, with 11 bases between. The germline V gene has CDR1 MNHEY and CDR2 SVGEGT.

V is TRBV5-1 and J is TRBJ1-1; the D is unclear. The CDR3 has 14 residues. Germline CDR1 SGHRS, CDR2 YFSETQ. Trimming took 2 bases from V and 1 from J, leaving 9 bases between them. As DNA, the CDR3 is TGCGCCAGCAGCTTAGGCAGGCGGAACACTGAAGCTTTCTTT. Its protein is CASSLGRRNTEAFF.

This clone was counted between two and nine times. The CDR3 spells CASSTGRGSGREQFF. DNA for the CDR3: TGTGCCAGCAGCACCGGTCGAGGTAGCGGGAGGGAGCAGTTCTTC. This chain uses TRBV7-2 with TRBJ2-1; 10 bases agree with TRBD2. The V gene end was trimmed by 5 bases and the J gene end by 10 bases; junction bases not matched to a gene: 11. The germline gives CDR1 SGHTA, CDR2 FQGNSA. This CDR3 region has 15 residues.

V gene TRBV21-1 combines with J gene TRBJ1-2; the table's D gene call, TRBD1, was not cross checked with the DNA. TRBV21-1 is a documented pseudogene. This CDR3 region has 13 residues. CDR3 sequence (DNA): TGTGCCAGCAGCAAATTTAGGGGCTGGGGCTACACCTTC. Protein: CASSKFRGWGYTF.

This clone was observed a few times. The chain links TRBV11-3 to TRBJ2-1, with 13 bases that match TRBD2. V was clipped by 5 bases and J by 8 bases; unmatched bases: 9. CDR3 length: 16 amino acids. Germline CDR1 and CDR2: SGHNT and YENEEA. DNA of the CDR3: TGTGCCAGCAGCATAGGACTAGCGGGGGTCATCGATGAGCAGTTCTTC. Its translation is CASSIGLAGVIDEQFF.

The chain joins TRBV29-1 to TRBJ2-1; 7 positions agree with TRBD2. Looked up from germline, CDR1 is SQVTM and CDR2 is ANQGSEA. This CDR3 is built from 14 residues. The trim removed 3 bases at V and 2 bases at J, leaving 4 bases unmatched. CDR3 DNA: TGCAGCGTTGATATCGGGAGGACCTACAATGAGCAGTTCTTC. It encodes CSVDIGRTYNEQFF.

The V and J genes are TRBV6-2 or TRBV6-3 and TRBJ1-1; possible D gene TRBD1, 6 bases. This CDR3 is 18 amino acids long. V shed 2 bases and J shed 1 base, with 20 bases lying between them. Germline-derived CDR1 and CDR2 are MNHEY and SVGEGT. The DNA for the CDR3 is TGTGCCAGCAGTTACCAGGACAGCGATAGAGGGAAGAACACTGAAGCTTTCTTT. The encoded protein is CASSYQDSDRGKNTEAFF.

The chain employs TRBV5-4 and TRBJ2-4, with 7 bases aligning to TRBD1. Germline loops: CDR1 SGHNT, CDR2 YYREEE (reference sequence). CDR3 length: 13 amino acids. V lost 3 bases to trimming and J lost 6 bases; unmatched junction nucleotides: 3. The CDR3 reads CASSSRQGNIQYF. As DNA, the CDR3 is TGTGCCAGCAGCTCCCGACAGGGAAACATTCAGTACTTC. Combining the CDR3 with reference TRBV5-4 and TRBJ2-4 gives the whole variable domain ETGVTQSPTHLIKTRGQQVTLRCSSQSGHNTVSWYQQALGQGPQFIFQYYREEENGRGNFPPRFSGLQFPNYSSELNVNALELDDSALYLCASSSRQGNIQYFGAGTRLSVL.

The chain recombines TRBV3-1 (or the pseudogene TRBV3-2) with TRBJ1-5; TRBD1 agrees at 7 bases. V was pared by 4 bases and J by 3 bases, with 6 bases of the junction left unmatched. This CDR3 comprises 15 residues. The V gene's germline CDR1 is LGHDT and CDR2 YNNKEL (reference sequence). As DNA, the CDR3 is TGTGCCAGCAGCCTAGGGGGCGTCGACAATCAGCCCCAGCATTTT. Translated, it gives CASSLGGVDNQPQHF.

This chain links TRBV24-1 with TRBJ2-2; 9 bases align to TRBD1. CDR1 is KGHDR, CDR2 SFDVKD, per germline. V lost 4 bases and J lost 5; bases outside the gene matches: 19. The CDR3 is 20 residues long. In nucleotides, the CDR3 is TGTGCCACCAGTGAGCGGACAGGGGCCACAACCACGACGAGGACCGGGGAGCTGTTTTTT. Residues: CATSERTGATTTTRTGELFF.

This chain uses TRBV12-3 or TRBV12-4 with TRBJ1-2; D uncertain. V was cut by 6 bases and J by 2 bases, with 10 bases left in between. CDR3 length: 13 amino acids. The CDR3 region is CASSPDGNYGYTF. The CDR3 nucleotides are TGTGCCAGCAGCCCCGACGGCAACTATGGCTACACCTTC.

This sequence joins TRBV11-3 and TRBJ2-2; the match to TRBD2 covers 10 bases. This CDR3 spans 16 amino acids. Germline values: CDR1 SGHNT, CDR2 YENEEA. Trimming removed 5 bases from V and 5 bases from J; junction bases left unmatched: 8. The CDR3 nucleotides are TGTGCCAGCAGCCCGGGACTAGCGTCCTATACCGGGGAGCTGTTTTTT. Translation: CASSPGLASYTGELFF.

This chain uses TRBV9 with TRBJ1-2; D may be TRBD1 (5 bases). Germline CDR1 reads SGDLS; CDR2 reads YYNGEE. The CDR3 has 15 amino acids. Deletions cut 1 base from V and 3 bases from J, with 13 bases between. The CDR3 region has the DNA TGTGCCAGCAGCGTACTTTCCAGGGTAGACTATGGCTACACCTTC. Translating it yields CASSVLSRVDYGYTF.

The chain combines TRBV5-6 with TRBJ1-2, with TRBD1 as a possible D gene (5 bases). V lost 7 bases to trimming and J lost 2 bases, with 24 bases between them. Germline lookup yields CDR1 SGHDT and CDR2 YYEEEE. The CDR3 contains 17 residues. The CDR3 loop is CASLDSGPPGSNYGYTF. CDR3 DNA: TGTGCCAGCCTTGACTCGGGGCCCCCGGGGTCGAACTATGGCTACACCTTC.

The genes are TRBV7-9 and TRBJ2-7; a possible D gene is TRBD1 (5 bases). Between the trimmed V and J ends, which lost 5 bases and 6 bases, there was a span of 11 bases. CDR1 and CDR2 (germline): SEHNR, FQNEAQ (reference sequence). The CDR3 consists of 12 residues. CDR3 coding DNA: TGTGCCAGCAGCCCTACAGGAATCGAGCAGTACTTC. Its translation is CASSPTGIEQYF.

The chain couples TRBV24-1 to TRBJ2-1; D remains ambiguous. This CDR3 is built from 15 residues. Trimming removed 4 bases at V and 0 bases at J, with 9 bases between. Germline assignment: CDR1 KGHDR and CDR2 SFDVKD. The CDR3 sequence: CATSDFGSSYNEQFF. The DNA for the CDR3 is TGTGCCACCAGTGACTTCGGTTCCTCCTACAATGAGCAGTTCTTC.

V usage is TRBV29-1 and J usage is TRBJ2-1, with TRBD2 matching over 11 bases. Germline V gene sequence: CDR1 SQVTM, CDR2 ANQGSEA. The CDR3 is made up of 17 amino acids. The V segment lost 7 bases and the J segment 1 base; nucleotides outside the gene matches: 12. CDR3 nucleotide sequence: TGCAGCGGGAGTTCTTTCGGGACTAGCGGATCCTACAATGAGCAGTTCTTC. Encoded protein: CSGSSFGTSGSYNEQFF.